Listed below are T cell receptor beta chains from one sample, sequenced in a study of T-cell reconstitution after alpha-beta-depleted transplantation in children. TCRdb re-called the PCR reads through MiXCR, storing one row per CDR3 protein. This sample has about 250,000 distinct CDR3 sequences, with 20% to 30% found just once. This specimen consisted of PBMCs, mostly from graft donor cells, obtained 360 days after TCRalphabeta/CD19-depleted stem cell transplant. These receptors were taken from a female patient under 10 years old who had a stem cell transplant for congenital amegakaryocytic thrombocytopenia, so the T cells may come from the graft donor. CDR3s include the opening cysteine and the closing phenylalanine or tryptophan. A D gene is named only where the DNA matches it firmly. Only part of the rows carry a size: once, few, many, or a class if the clone is expanded.

V	size	J	D	CDR3	DNA
TRBV6-2/TRBV6-3	NA	TRBJ1-5	NA	CASSYSGGLLWGAYYQPQHF	TGTGCCAGCAGTTACTCCGGGGGTTTGCTGTGGGGAGCGTATTATCAGCCCCAGCATTTT
TRBV6-2/TRBV6-3	few	TRBJ2-3	TRBD2	CASRGLAGEDTQYF	TGTGCCAGCAGGGGACTAGCGGGAGAAGATACGCAGTATTTT
TRBV11-3	many	TRBJ2-1	NA	CASSSGLNNEQFF	TGTGCCAGCAGCTCAGGACTAAACAATGAGCAGTTCTTC
TRBV20-1	NA	TRBJ1-1	NA	CSARGQNTEAFF	TGCAGTGCTAGGGGACAGAACACTGAAGCTTTCTTT
TRBV27	NA	TRBJ2-1	TRBD2	CASSSRKNLLAGSYNEQFF	TGTGCCAGCAGTTCGAGGAAAAACCTACTAGCGGGATCATACAATGAGCAGTTCTTC
TRBV28	NA	TRBJ1-6	NA	CASSLGLYNSPLHF	TGTGCCAGCAGTTTGGGGCTCTATAATTCACCCCTCCACTTT
TRBV5-1	many	TRBJ2-3	TRBD2	CASSLRAGGTDTQYF	TGCGCCAGCAGCTTGAGAGCGGGGGGCACAGATACGCAGTATTTT
TRBV5-1	many	TRBJ2-1	NA	CASSFYPGTGNNEQFF	TGCGCCAGCAGCTTCTACCCCGGGACGGGAAACAATGAGCAGTTCTTC
TRBV4-1	NA	TRBJ2-3	TRBD2	CASSQDGLAGNTDTQYF	TGCGCCAGCAGCCAAGATGGACTAGCGGGAAACACAGATACGCAGTATTTT
TRBV7-2	few	TRBJ1-1	TRBD1	CASSLRRGQGKVTEAFF	TGTGCCAGCAGCCTCCGACGGGGACAGGGAAAAGTAACTGAAGCTTTCTTT
TRBV18	few	TRBJ1-2	NA	CASSPPTGFGYTF	TGTGCCAGCTCACCACCTACAGGGTTCGGCTACACCTTC
TRBV12-3/TRBV12-4	NA	TRBJ1-5	NA	CASSLWGLDQPQHF	TGTGCCAGCAGTTTATGGGGTTTAGACCAGCCCCAGCATTTT
TRBV7-7	few	TRBJ2-3	NA	CASSLVPGELTDTQYF	TGTGCCAGCAGCTTAGTGCCAGGGGAACTCACAGATACGCAGTATTTT
TRBV14	NA	TRBJ2-7	NA	CASSQGPSYEQYF	TGTGCCAGCAGCCAAGGGCCATCCTACGAGCAGTACTTC
TRBV7-3	NA	TRBJ2-6	NA	CASSLSPSGANVLTF	TGTGCTAGCAGCTTAAGTCCCTCTGGGGCCAACGTCCTGACTTTC